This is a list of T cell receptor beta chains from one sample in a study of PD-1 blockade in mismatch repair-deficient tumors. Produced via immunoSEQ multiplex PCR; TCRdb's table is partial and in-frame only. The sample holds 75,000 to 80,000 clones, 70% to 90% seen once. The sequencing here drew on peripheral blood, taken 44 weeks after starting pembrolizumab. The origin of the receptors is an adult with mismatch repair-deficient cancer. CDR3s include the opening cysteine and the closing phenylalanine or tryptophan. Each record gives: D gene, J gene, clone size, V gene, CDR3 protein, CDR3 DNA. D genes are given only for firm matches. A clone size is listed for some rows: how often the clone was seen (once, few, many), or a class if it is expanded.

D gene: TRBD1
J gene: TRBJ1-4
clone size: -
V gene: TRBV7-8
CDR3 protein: CASSFPGQGEGKLFF
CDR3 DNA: TGTGCCAGCAGCTTCCCGGGACAGGGGGAAGGAAAACTGTTTTTT

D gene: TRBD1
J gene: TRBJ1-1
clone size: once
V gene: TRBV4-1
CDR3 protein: CASSHVYRGGNTEAFF
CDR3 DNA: TGCGCCAGCAGCCACGTCTACAGGGGAGGGAACACTGAAGCTTTCTTT

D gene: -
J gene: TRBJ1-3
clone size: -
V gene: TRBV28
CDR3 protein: CASSLGGSGNTIYF
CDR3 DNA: TGTGCCAGCAGTTTAGGGGGCTCTGGAAACACCATATATTTT

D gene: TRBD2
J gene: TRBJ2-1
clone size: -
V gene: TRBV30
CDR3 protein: CAWSAGSGSYNEQFF
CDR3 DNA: TGTGCCTGGAGTGCGGGTAGCGGGAGTTACAATGAGCAGTTCTTC

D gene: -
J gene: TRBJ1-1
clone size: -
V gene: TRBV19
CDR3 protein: CASSSLAGTDGDREAFF
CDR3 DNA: TGTGCCAGTAGTTCGCTCGCGGGGACGGACGGAGACCGTGAAGCTTTCTTT

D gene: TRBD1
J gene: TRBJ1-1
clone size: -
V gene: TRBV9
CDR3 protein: CASSGGTGGFEAFF
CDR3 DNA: TGTGCCAGCAGCGGCGGGACAGGGGGCTTTGAAGCTTTCTTT

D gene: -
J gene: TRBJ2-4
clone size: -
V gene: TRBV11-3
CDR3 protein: CASSLGADRIQYF
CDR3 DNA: TGTGCCAGCAGCTTAGGGGCAGATCGGATTCAGTACTTC

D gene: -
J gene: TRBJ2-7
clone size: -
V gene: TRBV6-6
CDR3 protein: CASRLRRQGPHEQYF
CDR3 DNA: TGTGCCAGCAGACTCCGGCGGCAGGGCCCCCACGAGCAGTACTTC

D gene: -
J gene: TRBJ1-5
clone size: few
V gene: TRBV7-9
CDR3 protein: CASSARGTGNQPQHF
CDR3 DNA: TGTGCCAGCAGCGCCCGGGGGACGGGCAATCAGCCCCAGCATTTT

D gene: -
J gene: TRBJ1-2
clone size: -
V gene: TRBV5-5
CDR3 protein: CASSLGEARYYGYTF
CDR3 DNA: TGTGCCAGCAGCTTGGGCGAGGCGAGGTACTATGGCTACACCTTC

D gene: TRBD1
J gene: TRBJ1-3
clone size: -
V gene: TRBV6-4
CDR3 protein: CARQKDRNSGNTIYF
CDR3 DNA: TGTGCCAGACAGAAGGACAGGAACTCTGGAAACACCATATATTTT

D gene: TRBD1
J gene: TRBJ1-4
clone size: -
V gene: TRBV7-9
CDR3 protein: CASSSGTGGGYEKLFF
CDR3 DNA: TGTGCCAGCAGCTCGGGGACAGGGGGCGGATATGAAAAACTGTTTTTT

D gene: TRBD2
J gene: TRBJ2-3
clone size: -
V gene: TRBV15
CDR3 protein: CATRFGLAGVSDTQYF
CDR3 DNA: TGTGCCACCAGGTTTGGACTAGCGGGAGTATCCGATACGCAGTATTTT

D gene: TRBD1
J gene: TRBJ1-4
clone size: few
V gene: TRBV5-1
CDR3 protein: CASSRPGQNEKLFF
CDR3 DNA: TGCGCCAGCAGCCGCCCGGGACAGAATGAAAAACTGTTTTTT

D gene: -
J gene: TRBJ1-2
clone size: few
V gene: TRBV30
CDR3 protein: CAWSFNPGDGYTF
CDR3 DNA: TGTGCCTGGAGTTTCAACCCAGGGGACGGCTACACCTTC

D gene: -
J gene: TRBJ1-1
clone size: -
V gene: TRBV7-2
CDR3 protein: CASSFDGLNTEAFF
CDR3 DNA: TGTGCCAGCAGCTTTGACGGGCTGAACACTGAAGCTTTCTTT

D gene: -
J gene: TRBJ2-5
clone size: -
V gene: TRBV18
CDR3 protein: CASSRRVETQYF
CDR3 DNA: TGTGCCAGCTCACGGCGCGTGGAGACCCAGTACTTC

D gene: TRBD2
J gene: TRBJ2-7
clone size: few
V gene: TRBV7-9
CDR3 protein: CASTLVTSGSYEQYF
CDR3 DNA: TGTGCCAGCACCCTTGTCACTAGCGGATCCTACGAGCAGTACTTC

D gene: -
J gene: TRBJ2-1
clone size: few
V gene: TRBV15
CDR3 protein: CATSRGRGERQFF
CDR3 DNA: TGTGCCACCAGCAGAGGCAGGGGGGAGAGGCAGTTCTTC

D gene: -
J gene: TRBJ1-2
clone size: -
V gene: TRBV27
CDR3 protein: CASSPVVGARAYGYTF
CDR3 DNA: TGTGCCAGCAGTCCGGTGGTAGGGGCCAGGGCCTATGGCTACACCTTC

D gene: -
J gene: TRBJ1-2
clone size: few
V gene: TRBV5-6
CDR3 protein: CASSWTVSPYYGYTF
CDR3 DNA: TGTGCCAGCAGCTGGACAGTCTCCCCCTACTATGGCTACACCTTC

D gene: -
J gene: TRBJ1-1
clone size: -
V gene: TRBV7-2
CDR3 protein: CASSFTGDTEAFF
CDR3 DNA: TGTGCCAGCAGCTTTACGGGGGACACTGAAGCTTTCTTT

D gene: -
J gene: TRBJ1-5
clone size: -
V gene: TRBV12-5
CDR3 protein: CASGLVPAGEGNQPQHF
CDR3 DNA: TGTGCTAGTGGTTTGGTACCTGCGGGCGAGGGGAATCAGCCCCAGCATTTT

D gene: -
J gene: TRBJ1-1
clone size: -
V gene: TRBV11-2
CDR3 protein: CASSLTWGNKNTEAFF
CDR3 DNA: TGTGCCAGCAGCTTAACCTGGGGGAACAAGAACACTGAAGCTTTCTTT

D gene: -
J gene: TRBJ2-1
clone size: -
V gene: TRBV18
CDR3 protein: CASSPVANPIGEQFF
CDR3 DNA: TGTGCCAGCTCACCAGTAGCAAACCCCATTGGGGAGCAGTTCTTC

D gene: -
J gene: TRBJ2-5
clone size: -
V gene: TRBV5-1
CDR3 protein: CASQGRGRGETQYF
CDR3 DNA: TGCGCCAGCCAGGGAAGGGGACGGGGAGAGACCCAGTACTTC

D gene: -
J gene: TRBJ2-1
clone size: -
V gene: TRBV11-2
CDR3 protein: CASSSVGNEQFF
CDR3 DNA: TGTGCCAGCAGCTCCGTCGGCAATGAGCAGTTCTTC

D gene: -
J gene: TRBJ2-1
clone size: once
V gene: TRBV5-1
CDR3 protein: CASSLRSQAHNEQFF
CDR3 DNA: TGCGCCAGCAGCTTGCGGTCACAGGCCCACAATGAGCAGTTCTTC